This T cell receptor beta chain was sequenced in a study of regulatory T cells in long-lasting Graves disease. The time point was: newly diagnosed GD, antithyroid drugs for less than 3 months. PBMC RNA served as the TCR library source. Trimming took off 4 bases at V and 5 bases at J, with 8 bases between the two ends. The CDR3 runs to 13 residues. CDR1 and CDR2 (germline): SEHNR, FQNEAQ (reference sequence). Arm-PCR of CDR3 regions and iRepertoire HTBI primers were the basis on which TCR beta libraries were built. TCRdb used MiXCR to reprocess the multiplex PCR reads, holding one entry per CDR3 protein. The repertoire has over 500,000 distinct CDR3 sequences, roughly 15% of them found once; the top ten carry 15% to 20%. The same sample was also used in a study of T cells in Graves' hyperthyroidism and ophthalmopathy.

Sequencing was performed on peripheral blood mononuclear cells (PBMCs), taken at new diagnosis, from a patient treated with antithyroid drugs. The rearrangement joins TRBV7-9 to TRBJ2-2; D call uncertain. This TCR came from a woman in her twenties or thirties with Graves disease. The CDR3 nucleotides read TGTGCCAGCAGCTCCGTGGAGACCGGGGAGCTGTTTTTT. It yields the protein CASSSVETGELFF.